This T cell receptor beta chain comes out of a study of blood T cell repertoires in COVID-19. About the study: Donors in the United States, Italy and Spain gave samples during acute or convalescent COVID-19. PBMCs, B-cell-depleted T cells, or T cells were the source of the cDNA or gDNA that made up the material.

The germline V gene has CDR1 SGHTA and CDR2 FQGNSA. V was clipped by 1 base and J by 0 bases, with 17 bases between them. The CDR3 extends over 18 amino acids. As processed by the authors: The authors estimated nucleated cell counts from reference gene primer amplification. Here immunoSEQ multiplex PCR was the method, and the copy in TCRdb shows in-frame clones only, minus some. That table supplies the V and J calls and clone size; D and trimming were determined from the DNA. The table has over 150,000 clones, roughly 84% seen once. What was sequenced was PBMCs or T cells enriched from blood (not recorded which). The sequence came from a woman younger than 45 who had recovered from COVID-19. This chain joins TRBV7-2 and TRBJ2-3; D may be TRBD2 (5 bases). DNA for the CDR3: TGTGCCAGCAGCTTAGGAGGGCTAGCTGGTTATAGCACAGATACGCAGTATTTT. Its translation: CASSLGGLAGYSTDTQYF.